Below, 16 T cell receptor beta chains from the same sample are listed, as sequenced in a study of blood T cell repertoires in COVID-19. Data came from immunoSEQ multiplex PCR; TCRdb stores just in-frame clones and leaves some out. The table includes tens of thousands of clones, around 89% detected once. The sample consisted of peripheral blood. These receptors were taken from a man between 70 and 80 years old with active or convalescent COVID-19.

This chain connects TRBV13 to TRBJ1-1; TRBD1 aligns across 9 bases. From germline, CDR1 is PRHDT and CDR2 FYEKMQ (reference sequence). The CDR3 is made up of 14 amino acids. J lost 4 bases, V lost 4 bases, and 4 bases had no gene match. CDR3 protein: CASSYRGRSTEAFF. The DNA of the CDR3 is TGTGCCAGCAGCTACAGGGGGCGAAGCACTGAAGCTTTCTTT.

This clone has just one count. The chain employs TRBV6-5 and TRBJ1-5; 7 bases align to TRBD1. In germline, CDR1 is MNHEY, CDR2 SVGAGI. Trimming at V came to 7 bases and at J to 7 bases, leaving 10 bases not matched to a gene. CDR3 length equals 14 residues. The CDR3 protein is CASTEQGLRQPQHF. CDR3 bases: TGTGCCAGCACCGAACAGGGGTTAAGGCAGCCCCAGCATTTT.

V gene TRBV5-1 combines with J gene TRBJ1-6; tentative D call: TRBD1 (5 bases). The V gene lost 0 bases and the J gene lost 9 bases, with 16 bases spanning the gap. This CDR3 spans 16 amino acids. Germline CDR1 reads SGHRS; CDR2 reads YFSETQ. The CDR3 region is CASSLAPGQAGSPLHF. The DNA of the CDR3 is TGCGCCAGCAGCTTGGCCCCAGGGCAGGCCGGTTCACCCCTCCACTTT.

The chain is built from TRBV11-2 and TRBJ2-4, with 8 bases lining up with TRBD1. The V gene end was trimmed by 0 bases and the J gene end by 7 bases; junction bases not matched to a gene: 5. The CDR3 is 15 amino acids. The V gene's germline CDR1 is SGHAT and CDR2 FQNNGV. As DNA, the CDR3 is TGTGCCAGCAGCTTAGATGGAACAGGGGGGAACATTCAGTACTTC. This encodes CASSLDGTGGNIQYF.

The rearrangement joins TRBV27 to TRBJ1-3; D unresolved. The CDR3 has 15 amino acids. Trimming removed 5 bases at V and 0 bases at J, with 11 bases between. Germline assignment: CDR1 MNHEY and CDR2 SMNVEV (reference sequence). Here the CDR3 DNA reads TGTGCCAGCAGTCCAGGTCCGAGCTCTGGAAACACCATATATTTT. Translated, it gives CASSPGPSSGNTIYF.

The chain joins TRBV5-1 to TRBJ1-2; possible D gene TRBD1, 5 bases. Trimming left V 0 bases short and J 0 bases short, with 12 bases between. This CDR3 has 16 residues. CDR1 and CDR2 (germline): SGHRS, YFSETQ. This CDR3 is CASSLGRQNPNYGYTF. The CDR3 DNA reads TGCGCCAGCAGCTTGGGGCGACAGAACCCTAACTATGGCTACACCTTC. Supplemented by reference TRBV5-1 and TRBJ1-2, the full variable domain reads KAGVTQTPRYLIKTRGQQVTLSCSPISGHRSVSWYQQTPGQGLQFLFEYFSETQRNKGNFPGRFSGRQFSNSRSEMNVSTLELGDSALYLCASSLGRQNPNYGYTFGSGTRLTVV.

The chain has TRBV4-1 and TRBJ2-3; 14 bases are a match to TRBD2. Trimming at V came to 4 bases and at J to 7 bases, leaving 7 bases not matched to a gene. The CDR3 totals 16 residues. From germline, CDR1 is MGHRA and CDR2 YSYEKL. This chain's CDR3 is CASSPGLAGGENTQYF. In DNA, the CDR3 is TGCGCCAGCAGCCCAGGACTAGCGGGGGGAGAGAATACGCAGTATTTT.

In its sample, this clone was seen a few times. This chain uses TRBV19 with TRBJ1-1; D not certain. The CDR3 runs 15 residues. Germline V gives CDR1 LNHDA, CDR2 SQIVND (reference sequence). V lost 8 bases to trimming and J lost 8 bases, with 24 bases between them. As DNA, the CDR3 is TGTGCCAGTCGCCCGCGGGCGGGCGGGAATCCGGAAGCTTTCTTT. It specifies CASRPRAGGNPEAFF.

The rearrangement uses TRBV23-1 and TRBJ2-4; possible D gene TRBD1, 5 bases. TRBV23-1 is known as an ORF, though its function is uncertain. CDR3 length: 14 amino acids. Trimming left V 5 bases short and J 0 bases short, with 8 bases between. This CDR3 is CASSYRIAKNIQYF. The CDR3 nucleotides read TGCGCCAGCAGTTACAGGATAGCCAAAAACATTCAGTACTTC.

CDR3 bases: TGCGCCAGCAGCCAAGCCGGGACAGCTAGCACAGATACGCAGTATTTT. This codes for CASSQAGTASTDTQYF. The chain combines TRBV4-1 with TRBJ2-3; 7 bases are shared with TRBD1. The germline gives CDR1 MGHRA, CDR2 YSYEKL. Trimming cost V 1 base and J 0 bases; bases outside gene matches: 4. The CDR3 runs 16 residues.

The chain uses TRBV28 and TRBJ2-3; 9 bases agree with TRBD2. Germline trimming cut 5 bases from V and 1 base from J; bases unmatched to any gene: 16. Germline V gene data show CDR1 as MDHEN and CDR2 as SYDVKM. CDR3 size: 19 residues. The CDR3 coding sequence is TGTGCCAGCAGTGGGTTGATCCTAGCGGGGTACCCTCGCACAGATACGCAGTATTTT. As protein: CASSGLILAGYPRTDTQYF.

The rearrangement uses TRBV13 and TRBJ2-6; 8 nucleotides line up with TRBD1. The CDR3 has 19 amino acids. Germline V lookup: CDR1 PRHDT, CDR2 FYEKMQ (reference sequence). With 5 bases clipped from V and 2 bases from J, the junction kept 14 bases outside the gene matches. CDR3 sequence (DNA): TGTGCCAGCAGCCCTAACCCCAGGGGGCGGTGGACTGGGGCCAACGTCCTGACTTTC. Protein: CASSPNPRGRWTGANVLTF.

The chain recombines TRBV6-5 with TRBJ2-2; TRBD2 is a possible D gene (6 bases). Trimming took 7 bases from V and 6 from J, leaving 15 bases between them. CDR3 length equals 14 residues. In germline, CDR1 is MNHEY, CDR2 SVGAGI. Here the CDR3 reads CASNGGNEAGELFF. The CDR3 DNA follows: TGTGCCAGCAATGGGGGGAACGAGGCCGGGGAGCTGTTTTTT.

The V gene is TRBV5-1, the J gene TRBJ1-5; 7 nucleotides align to TRBD1. J gave up 2 bases and V 1 base, and 6 bases lay outside the gene matches. This CDR3 spans 16 amino acids. The germline V gene has CDR1 SGHRS and CDR2 YFSETQ. CDR3 sequence reads: CASSLTGVQGNQPQHF. In nucleotides, the CDR3 is TGCGCCAGCAGCTTGACAGGGGTACAGGGCAATCAGCCCCAGCATTTT.

Only one count was recorded for this clone. The chain combines TRBV19 with TRBJ2-7; 7 nucleotides agree with TRBD1. This CDR3 has 13 amino acids. The junction had 2 bases not matched to a gene; V was cut back by 2 bases and J by 4 bases. CDR1 is LNHDA, CDR2 SQIVND, per germline (reference sequence). The DNA for the CDR3 is TGTGCCAGTAGTATAAACAGGGGATACGAGCAGTACTTC. This gives the protein CASSINRGYEQYF.

The genes are TRBV24-1 and TRBJ2-1; 10 bases line up with TRBD1. The CDR3 is made up of 16 amino acids. Germline CDR1 is KGHDR and CDR2 is SFDVKD. Germline trimming cut 5 bases from V and 4 bases from J; bases unmatched to any gene: 7. The CDR3 bases are TGTGCCACCAGTGGTGAGGGGACAGGGGTTTACAATGAGCAGTTCTTC. Translating it yields CATSGEGTGVYNEQFF.